Given below is one T cell receptor beta chain in context. Trimming pared 10 bases from V and 6 bases from J, leaving 15 bases between. This CDR3 contains 13 residues. Per the germline V gene, CDR1 is KGHDR and CDR2 is SFDVKD. This sample is part of a study of blood T cell repertoires in COVID-19. Sequencing was performed with immunoSEQ multiplex PCR; in TCRdb, only in-frame clones are kept and a portion is missing. The table shows 350,000 to 450,000 clones, with around 90% occurring only once. The sample comprised peripheral blood. This receptor was taken from a human donor in a cohort sampled during active COVID-19. This rearrangement joins TRBV24-1 to TRBJ2-1; D may be TRBD2 (6 bases). In DNA form, the CDR3 reads TGTGCCACGAGCAGGAGGGCCTCCAATGAGCAGTTCTTC. It codes for CATSRRASNEQFF.